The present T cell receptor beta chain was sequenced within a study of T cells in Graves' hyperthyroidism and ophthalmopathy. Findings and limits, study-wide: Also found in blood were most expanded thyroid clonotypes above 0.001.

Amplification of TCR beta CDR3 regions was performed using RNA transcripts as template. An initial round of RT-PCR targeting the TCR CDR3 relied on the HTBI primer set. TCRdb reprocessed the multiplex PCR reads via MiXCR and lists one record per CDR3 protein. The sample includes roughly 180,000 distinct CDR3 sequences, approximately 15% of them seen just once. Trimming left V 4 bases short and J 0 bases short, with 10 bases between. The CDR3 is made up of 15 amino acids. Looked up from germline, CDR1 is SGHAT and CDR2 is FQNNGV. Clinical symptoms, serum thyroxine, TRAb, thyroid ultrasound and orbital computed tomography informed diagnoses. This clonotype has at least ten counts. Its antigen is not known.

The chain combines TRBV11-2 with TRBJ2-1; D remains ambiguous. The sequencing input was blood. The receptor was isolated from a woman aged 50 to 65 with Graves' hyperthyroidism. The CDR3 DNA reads TGTGCCAGCAGCTCAACCACGAGCTCCTACAATGAGCAGTTCTTC. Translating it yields CASSSTTSSYNEQFF.